The source of this T cell receptor (beta chain) is a study of T cell responses to AZD1222 COVID-19 vaccine. Study results and limitations: Elevations in Spike-specific TCR breadth and depth followed administration of two AZD1222 doses.

Profiled with immunoSEQ multiplex PCR; TCRdb holds only in-frame clones, not every one. The repertoire holds under 200,000 clones, about 90% seen once, with 2.5% to 3% in the top ten. Comment on this clone: Its antigen remains unidentified.

This specimen was peripheral blood, taken on day 0 of MenACWY control vaccination. The sequence came from an adult in good health.

The CDR3 DNA reads TGTGCCAGCAGTACCTTGACAGGGAATAATTCACCCCTCCACTTT. Protein: CASSTLTGNNSPLHF. The gene calls are TRBV28 and TRBJ1-6, with 7 bases aligning to TRBD1. CDR1 is MDHEN, CDR2 SYDVKM, per germline. The CDR3 spans 15 residues. V lost 5 bases to trimming and J lost 5 bases; unmatched junction nucleotides: 6.